The sequence of this T cell receptor beta chain was determined in a study of cytomegalovirus exposure and HLA in healthy donors. Both 60 Vbeta primers and 13 Jbeta primers went into the PCR. This table comes from immunoSEQ multiplex PCR, and its TCRdb copy is limited to in-frame clones, with some not included. The sample yields some 200,000 clones, roughly 77% seen once. V trimming: 0 bases; J trimming: 6 bases; junction bases outside the gene matches: 3. The CDR3 is 15 residues long. The germline V gene encodes CDR1 KGHSH and CDR2 LQKENI. Remarks on this clone: Antigen unknown.

Study-level results: With DRB1 most and HLA-C fewest, TCR association rates differed between HLA loci in a later analysis. The classifier reportedly diagnosed cytomegalovirus status with high specificity and sensitivity. Sequences of the TCR beta chain were said to predict the HLA-A and HLA-B alleles of most subjects accurately. A reported reduction in N-insertions relative to the approximately 640-donor mean was seen in an Asian-associated ancestry cluster in a later analysis.

The sequenced sample was PBMCs. This sequence originates from a male donor in good health and CMV-seropositive. The chain is built from TRBV18 and TRBJ2-4; 9 positions agree with TRBD2. The CDR3 DNA reads as TGTGCCAGCTCACCACCGGCGGGGGGGATAAACATTCAGTACTTC. It codes for CASSPPAGGINIQYF. The entire variable domain, with the rest obtained from reference TRBV18 and TRBJ2-4, is as follows: NAGVMQNPRHLVRRRGQEARLRCSPMKGHSHVYWYRQLPEEGLKFMVYLQKENIIDESGMPKERFSAEFPKEGPSILRIQQVVRGDSAAYFCASSPPAGGINIQYFGAGTRLSVL.